The T cell receptor (beta chain) under discussion was sequenced for a study of T cells in Graves' hyperthyroidism and ophthalmopathy. Study results and limitations: In the analysis, a 13 V-J model separated ophthalmopathy from stable hyperthyroidism. Blood also showed most of the thyroid clonotypes that were expanded above 0.001.

Germline V gene data show CDR1 as SGHDT and CDR2 as YYEEEE. The CDR3 extends over 13 amino acids. V gave up 0 bases and J gave up 3 bases, with 7 bases separating them. Diagnoses rested on clinical symptoms, serum thyroxine and TRAb, thyroid ultrasound and orbital computed tomography. The authors obtained PBMCs from roughly 10 ml of fresh peripheral blood. This clonotype was seen many times. Its antigen is not identified. Researchers took RNA transcripts and amplified the TCR beta CDR3 regions from them. HTBI primers were used for first-round RT-PCR of the TCR CDR3. TCRdb processed the multiplex PCR reads anew with MiXCR; each CDR3 protein has one entry. The repertoire includes about 320,000 distinct CDR3 sequences, approximately 16% of them detected once, and roughly 33% sits in the top ten.

The receptor was isolated from a man aged 30-40 years with Graves' hyperthyroidism. This rearrangement joins TRBV5-6 to TRBJ2-7; D is uncertain. Sample: blood. CDR3 DNA: TGTGCCAGCAGCTTGGAACTGGACTACGAGCAGTACTTC. Its protein product is CASSLELDYEQYF.